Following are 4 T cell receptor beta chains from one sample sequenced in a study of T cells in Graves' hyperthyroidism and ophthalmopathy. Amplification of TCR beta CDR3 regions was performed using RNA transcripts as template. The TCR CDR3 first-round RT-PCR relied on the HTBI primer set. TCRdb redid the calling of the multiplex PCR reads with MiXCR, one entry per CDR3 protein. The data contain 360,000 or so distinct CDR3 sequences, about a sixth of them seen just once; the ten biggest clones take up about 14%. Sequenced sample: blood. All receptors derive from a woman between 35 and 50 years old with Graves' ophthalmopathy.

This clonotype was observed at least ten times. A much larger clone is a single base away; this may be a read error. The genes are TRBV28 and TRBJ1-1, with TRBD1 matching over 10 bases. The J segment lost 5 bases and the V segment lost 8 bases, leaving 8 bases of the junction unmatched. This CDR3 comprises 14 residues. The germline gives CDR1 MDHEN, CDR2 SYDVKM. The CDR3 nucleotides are TGTGCCAGCCGAGTAGACAGGGGGCATACTGAAGCTTTCTTT. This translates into CASRVDRGHTEAFF.

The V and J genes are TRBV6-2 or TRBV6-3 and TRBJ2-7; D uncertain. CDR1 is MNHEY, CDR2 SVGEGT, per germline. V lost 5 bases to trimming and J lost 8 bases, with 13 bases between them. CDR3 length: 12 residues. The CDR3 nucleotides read TGTGCCAGCAGTGATTACCGGATTAAGCAGTACTTC. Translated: CASSDYRIKQYF.

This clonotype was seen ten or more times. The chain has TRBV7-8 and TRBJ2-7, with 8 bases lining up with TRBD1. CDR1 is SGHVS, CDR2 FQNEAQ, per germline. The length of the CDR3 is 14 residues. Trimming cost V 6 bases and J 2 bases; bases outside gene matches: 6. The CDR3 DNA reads TGTGCCAGCAGGCCCCGGGACAGGCCCTACGAGCAGTACTTC. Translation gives CASRPRDRPYEQYF.

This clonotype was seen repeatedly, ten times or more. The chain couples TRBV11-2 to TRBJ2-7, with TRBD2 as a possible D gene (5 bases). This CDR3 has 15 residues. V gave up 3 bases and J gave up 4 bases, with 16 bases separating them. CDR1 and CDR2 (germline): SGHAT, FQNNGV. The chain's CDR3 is CASSFLTGEQYEQYF. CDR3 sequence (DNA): TGTGCCAGCAGCTTTCTGACCGGGGAACAATACGAGCAGTACTTC. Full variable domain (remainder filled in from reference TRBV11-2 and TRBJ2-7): EAGVAQSPRYKIIEKRQSVAFWCNPISGHATLYWYQQILGQGPKLLIQFQNNGVVDDSQLPKDRFSAERLKGVDSTLKIQPAKLEDSAVYLCASSFLTGEQYEQYFGPGTRLTVT.